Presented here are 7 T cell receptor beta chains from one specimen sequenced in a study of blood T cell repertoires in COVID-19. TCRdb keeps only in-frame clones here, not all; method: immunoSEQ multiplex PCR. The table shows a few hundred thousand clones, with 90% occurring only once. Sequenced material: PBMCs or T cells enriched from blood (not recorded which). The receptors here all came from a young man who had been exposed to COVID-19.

CDR3 sequence: CASMSLKTGGDGYTF. The CDR3 DNA follows: TGTGCCAGCATGTCTCTCAAAACAGGGGGTGACGGCTACACCTTC. This chain connects TRBV6-5 to TRBJ1-2; 8 nucleotides align to TRBD1. The V gene's germline CDR1 is MNHEY and CDR2 SVGAGI. The CDR3 loop spans 15 amino acids. After removal of 7 bases from V and 8 bases from J, the junction contained 15 bases not matched to a gene.

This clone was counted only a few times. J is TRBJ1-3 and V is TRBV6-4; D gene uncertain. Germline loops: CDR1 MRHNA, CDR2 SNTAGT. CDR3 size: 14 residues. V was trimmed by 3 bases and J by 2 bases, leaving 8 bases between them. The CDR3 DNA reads TGTGCCAGCAGTGATCCGGGAGCTGGAAACACCATATATTTT. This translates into CASSDPGAGNTIYF.

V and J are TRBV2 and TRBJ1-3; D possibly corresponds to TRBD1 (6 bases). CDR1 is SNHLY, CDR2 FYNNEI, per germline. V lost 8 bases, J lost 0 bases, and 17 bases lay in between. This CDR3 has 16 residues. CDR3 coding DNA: TGTGCCAGCCTATTATTACAGGGTGACTCTGGAAACACCATATATTTT. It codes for CASLLLQGDSGNTIYF.

CDR3 residues: CASSHDRDRAFGNTEAFF. In DNA, the CDR3 is TGTGCCAGCAGTCATGACCGGGACAGGGCCTTTGGGAACACTGAAGCTTTCTTT. The chain joins TRBV7-9 to TRBJ1-1, with TRBD1 identical over 9 bases. Germline CDR1 is SEHNR and CDR2 is FQNEAQ (reference sequence). The junction had 15 bases not matched to a gene; V was cut back by 6 bases and J by 1 base. The CDR3 contains 18 residues.

The CDR3 here is CASSPVGRESSGNTIYF. In nucleotides, the CDR3 is TGCGCCAGCAGCCCGGTGGGGAGGGAGAGCTCTGGAAACACCATATATTTT. This sequence joins TRBV4-1 and TRBJ1-3; D remains unclear. Germline V lookup: CDR1 MGHRA, CDR2 YSYEKL. The V end was cut by 4 bases, the J end by 0 bases, with 16 bases between. This CDR3 contains 17 residues.

Written as DNA, the CDR3 is TGCGCCAGCAGCCTTGGGCAGGTGAACACTGAAGCTTTCTTT. Amino acids: CASSLGQVNTEAFF. The rearrangement links TRBV4-3 to TRBJ1-1, with D unclear. The CDR3 consists of 14 residues. V lost 4 bases and J lost 0, with 9 bases in between. Per the germline V gene, CDR1 is LGHNA and CDR2 is YSLEER.

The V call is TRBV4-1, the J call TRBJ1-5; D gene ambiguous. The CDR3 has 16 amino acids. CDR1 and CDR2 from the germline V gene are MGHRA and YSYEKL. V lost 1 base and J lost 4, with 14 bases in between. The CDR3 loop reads CASSQVAVLFNQPQHF. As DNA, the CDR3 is TGCGCCAGCAGCCAAGTAGCGGTTCTGTTTAATCAGCCCCAGCATTTT.